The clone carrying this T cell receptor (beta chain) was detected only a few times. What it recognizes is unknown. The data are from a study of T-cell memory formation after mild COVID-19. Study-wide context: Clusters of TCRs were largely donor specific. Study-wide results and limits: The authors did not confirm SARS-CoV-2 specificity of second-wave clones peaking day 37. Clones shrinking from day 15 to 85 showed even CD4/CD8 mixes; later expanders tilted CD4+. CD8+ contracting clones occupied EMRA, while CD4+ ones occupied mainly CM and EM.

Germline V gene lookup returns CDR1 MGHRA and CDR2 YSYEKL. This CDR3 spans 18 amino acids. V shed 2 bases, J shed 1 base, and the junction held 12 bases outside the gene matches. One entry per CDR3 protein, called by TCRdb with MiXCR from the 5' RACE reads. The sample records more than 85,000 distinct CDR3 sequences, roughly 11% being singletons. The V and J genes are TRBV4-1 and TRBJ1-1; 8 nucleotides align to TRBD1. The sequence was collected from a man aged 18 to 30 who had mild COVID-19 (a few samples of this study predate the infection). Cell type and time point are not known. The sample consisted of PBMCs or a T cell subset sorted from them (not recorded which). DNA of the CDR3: TGCGCCAGCAGCCAACATGACAGGGGTAGGGAGAGGAACACTGAAGCTTTCTTT. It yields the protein CASSQHDRGRERNTEAFF.